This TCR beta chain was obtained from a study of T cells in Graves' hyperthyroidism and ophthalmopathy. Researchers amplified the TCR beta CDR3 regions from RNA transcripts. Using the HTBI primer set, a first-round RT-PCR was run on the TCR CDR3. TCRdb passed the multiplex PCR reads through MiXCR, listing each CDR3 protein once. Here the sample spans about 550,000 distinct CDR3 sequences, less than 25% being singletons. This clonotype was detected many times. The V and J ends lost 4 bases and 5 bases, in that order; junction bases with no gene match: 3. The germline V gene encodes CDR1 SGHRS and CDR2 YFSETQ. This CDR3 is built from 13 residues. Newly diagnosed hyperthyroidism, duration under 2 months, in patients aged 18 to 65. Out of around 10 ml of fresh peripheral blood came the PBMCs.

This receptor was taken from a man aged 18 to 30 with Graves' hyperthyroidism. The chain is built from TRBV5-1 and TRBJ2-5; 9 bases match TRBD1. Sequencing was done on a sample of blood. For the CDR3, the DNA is TGCGCCAGCAGCGTGGGACAGGGCGAGACCCAGTACTTC. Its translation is CASSVGQGETQYF. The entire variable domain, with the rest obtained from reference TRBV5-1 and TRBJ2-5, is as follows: KAGVTQTPRYLIKTRGQQVTLSCSPISGHRSVSWYQQTPGQGLQFLFEYFSETQRNKGNFPGRFSGRQFSNSRSEMNVSTLELGDSALYLCASSVGQGETQYFGPGTRLLVL.